This entry lists 7 T cell receptor beta chains sequenced from one sample in a study of T cell responses to AZD1222 COVID-19 vaccine. Generated by immunoSEQ multiplex PCR, the TCRdb table keeps only in-frame clones and is missing some. The sample lists 90,000 to 150,000 clones; about nine tenths were seen once. The sequenced sample was peripheral blood, obtained on day 0 of AZD1222 vaccination. Every receptor here comes from an adult in good health.

The chain couples TRBV18 to TRBJ1-3; D is undetermined. This CDR3 spans 14 amino acids. V was clipped by 5 bases and J by 1 base, with 9 bases between them. The germline CDR1 and CDR2 sequences are KGHSH and LQKENI. The CDR3: CASSDQGSGNTIYF. As DNA, the CDR3 is TGTGCCAGCTCAGACCAAGGGTCTGGAAACACCATATATTTT.

V usage is TRBV9 and J usage is TRBJ2-3; possibly TRBD2 for D (5 bases). The CDR3 sequence is 17 residues long. Germline CDR1 SGDLS, CDR2 YYNGEE. Trimming pared 4 bases from V and 0 bases from J, leaving 18 bases between. CDR3 region: CASSPVARRTSTDTQYF. The CDR3 DNA sequence: TGTGCCAGCAGCCCCGTCGCCAGGCGGACTAGCACAGATACGCAGTATTTT. The full variable domain, rest sourced from reference TRBV9 and TRBJ2-3, is DSGVTQTPKHLITATGQRVTLRCSPRSGDLSVYWYQQSLDQGLQFLIQYYNGEERAKGNILERFSAQQFPDLHSELNLSSLELGDSALYFCASSPVARRTSTDTQYFGPGTRLTVL.

This rearrangement joins TRBV5-4 to TRBJ1-6; D unclear. The CDR3 length is 14 residues. CDR1 and CDR2 from the germline V gene are SGHNT and YYREEE (reference sequence). The germline V and J ends were trimmed by 0 bases and 8 bases, with 9 bases remaining between them. Written as DNA, the CDR3 is TGTGCCAGCAGCTTGGAAGGGAGGGATTCACCCCTCCACTTT. Amino acids: CASSLEGRDSPLHF.

The V gene is TRBV7-6, the J gene TRBJ2-7; maybe TRBD2 (6 bases). Germline V gives CDR1 SGHVS, CDR2 FNYEAQ. The CDR3 has 14 residues. Between the trimmed V and J ends, which lost 5 bases and 7 bases, there was a span of 18 bases. The CDR3 bases are TGTGCCAGCAGCCCCCGGATCTCTGGGGGGGAGCAGTACTTC. This gives the protein CASSPRISGGEQYF.

Worth noting for this clone: Sequence at one end of the junction differs from germline and may be a read error. V is TRBV19 and J is TRBJ1-6, with 7 positions matching TRBD1. The CDR3 totals 15 residues. Germline V gene data show CDR1 as LNHDA and CDR2 as SQIVND (reference sequence). Written as DNA, the CDR3 is TGTGCCAGTAGTCTAGACAGGGCGGCTAATTCACCCCTCCACTTT. Translated, it gives CASSLDRAANSPLHF.

This clone has a single count. This sequence joins TRBV5-1 and TRBJ2-7; 11 bases map to TRBD2. This CDR3 region has 14 residues. Germline lookup yields CDR1 SGHRS and CDR2 YFSETQ. With 5 bases clipped from V and 1 base from J, the junction kept 2 bases outside the gene matches. CDR3 sequence reads: CASRWTSGSYEQYF. CDR3 bases: TGCGCCAGCAGGTGGACTAGCGGGTCCTACGAGCAGTACTTC.

This sequence joins TRBV7-9 and TRBJ1-2; no definite D call. The CDR3 has 13 amino acids. Trimming left V 5 bases short and J 8 bases short, with 15 bases between. Per the germline V gene, CDR1 is SEHNR and CDR2 is FQNEAQ (reference sequence). The CDR3 nucleotides read TGTGCCAGCAGCGCGAGGACGGCTGGGGGCTACACCTTC. Encoded protein: CASSARTAGGYTF. Drawing the rest from reference TRBV7-9 and TRBJ1-2, the complete variable domain is DTGVSQNPRHKITKRGQNVTFRCDPISEHNRLYWYRQTLGQGPEFLTYFQNEAQLEKSRLLSDRFSAERPKGSFSTLEIQRTEQGDSAMYLCASSARTAGGYTFGSGTRLTVV.